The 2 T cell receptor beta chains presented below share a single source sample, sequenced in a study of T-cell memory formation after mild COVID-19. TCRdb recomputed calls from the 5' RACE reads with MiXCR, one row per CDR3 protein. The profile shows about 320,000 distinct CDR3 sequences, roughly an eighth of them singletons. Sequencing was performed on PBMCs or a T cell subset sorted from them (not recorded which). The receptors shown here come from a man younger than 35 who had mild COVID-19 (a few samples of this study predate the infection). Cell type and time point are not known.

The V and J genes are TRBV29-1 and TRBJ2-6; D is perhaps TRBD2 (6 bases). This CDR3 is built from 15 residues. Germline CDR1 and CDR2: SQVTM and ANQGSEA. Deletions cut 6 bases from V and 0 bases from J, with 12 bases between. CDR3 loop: CSVPGLVSGANVLTF. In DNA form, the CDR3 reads TGCAGCGTGCCGGGACTGGTCTCTGGGGCCAACGTCCTGACTTTC.

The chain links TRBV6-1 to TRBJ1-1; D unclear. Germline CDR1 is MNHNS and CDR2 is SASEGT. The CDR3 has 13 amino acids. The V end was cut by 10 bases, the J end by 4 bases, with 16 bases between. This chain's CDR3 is CAITPIRATEAFF. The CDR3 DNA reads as TGTGCCATAACCCCTATTCGGGCCACTGAAGCTTTCTTT.